The present TCR beta chain was sequenced within a study of blood T cell repertoires in COVID-19. In the study overall: Both acute and convalescent COVID-19 samples were obtained from the United States, Italy and Spain. Sources were T cells, B-cell-depleted T cells, or PBMCs; the material itself was cDNA or gDNA.

Germline CDR1 is DFQATT and CDR2 is SNEGSKA (reference sequence). The CDR3 loop spans 16 amino acids. With 3 bases clipped from V and 1 base from J, the junction kept 7 bases outside the gene matches. In the authors' workflow: The assay estimated nucleated cells by amplifying reference gene primers. Only in-frame clones appear in the TCRdb table, and some are missing; sequencing was by immunoSEQ multiplex PCR. D and trimming were read from the DNA, whereas the V and J calls and clone size are those reported in that table. The table lists 40,000 to 55,000 clones, roughly 86% of them singletons. The TCR comes from a human donor in a cohort sampled during active COVID-19. Sequencing used peripheral blood. This chain links TRBV20-1 with TRBJ2-3; 10 positions match TRBD2. The CDR3 region has the DNA TGCAGTGCTAGTGAACCACTAGCGGGGCGCACAGATACGCAGTATTTT. It yields the protein CSASEPLAGRTDTQYF.